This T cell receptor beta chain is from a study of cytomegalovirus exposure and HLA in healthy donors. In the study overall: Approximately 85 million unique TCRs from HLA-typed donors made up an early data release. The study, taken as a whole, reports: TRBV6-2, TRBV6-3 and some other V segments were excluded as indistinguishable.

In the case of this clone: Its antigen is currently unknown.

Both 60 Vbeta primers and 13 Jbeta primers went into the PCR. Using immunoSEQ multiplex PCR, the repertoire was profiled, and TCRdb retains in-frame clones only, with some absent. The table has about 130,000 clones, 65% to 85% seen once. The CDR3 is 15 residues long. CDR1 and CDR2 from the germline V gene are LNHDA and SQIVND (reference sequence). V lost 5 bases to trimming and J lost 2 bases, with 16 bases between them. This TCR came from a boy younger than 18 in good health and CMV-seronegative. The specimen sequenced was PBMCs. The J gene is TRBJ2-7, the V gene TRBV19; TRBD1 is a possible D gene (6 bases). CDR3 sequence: CASSPSDRTTYEQYF. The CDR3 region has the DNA TGTGCCAGTAGTCCCTCGGACAGAACCACCTACGAGCAGTACTTC.